This T cell receptor (beta chain) was documented in a study of identical twins. Overall study results and limits: Invariant MAIT and iNKT cells may have partly biased zero-insertion analyses.

Worth noting for this clonotype: Its target is unknown.

Deletions cut 6 bases from V and 1 base from J, with 18 bases between. This CDR3 has 16 amino acids. TCRdb passed the 5' RACE reads through MiXCR, listing each CDR3 protein once. Altogether roughly 770,000 distinct CDR3 sequences are present, 15% to 20% being singletons, with the ten largest covering around 14%. These data also formed part of another study, on T cells expressing NK-cell markers. This second study notes: Most of the eight sequenced donors were classified as HCMV-seropositive, and one was classified as seronegative.

The chain is built from TRBV12-3 or TRBV12-4 and TRBJ2-5; a weak D match, TRBD1 (6 bases). The specimen was PBMCs. The sequence derives from a woman aged 18-29 years in good health. In DNA form, the CDR3 reads TGTGCCAGCAGCCCTGGGGCAGGGGTCGTCCAAGAGACCCAGTACTTC. Translation gives CASSPGAGVVQETQYF.